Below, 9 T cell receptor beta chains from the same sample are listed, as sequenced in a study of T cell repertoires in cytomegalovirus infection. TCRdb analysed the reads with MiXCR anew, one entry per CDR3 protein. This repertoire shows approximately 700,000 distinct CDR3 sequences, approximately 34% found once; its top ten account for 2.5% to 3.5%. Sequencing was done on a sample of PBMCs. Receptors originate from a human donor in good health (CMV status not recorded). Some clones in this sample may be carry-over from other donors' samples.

Here the CDR3 reads CASSRGGGFWETQYF. The CDR3 nucleotides are TGTGCCAGCAGTCGTGGGGGAGGGTTTTGGGAGACCCAGTACTTC. V and J are TRBV28 and TRBJ2-5; 7 nucleotides line up with TRBD2. J gave up 5 bases and V 5 bases, and 11 bases lay outside the gene matches. Germline CDR1 MDHEN, CDR2 SYDVKM. The CDR3 runs to 15 residues.

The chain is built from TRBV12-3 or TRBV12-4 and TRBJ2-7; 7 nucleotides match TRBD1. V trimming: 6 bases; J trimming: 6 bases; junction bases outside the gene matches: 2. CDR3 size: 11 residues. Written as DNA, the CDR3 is TGTGCCAGCAGATACAGGGGCGAGCAGTACTTC. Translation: CASRYRGEQYF.

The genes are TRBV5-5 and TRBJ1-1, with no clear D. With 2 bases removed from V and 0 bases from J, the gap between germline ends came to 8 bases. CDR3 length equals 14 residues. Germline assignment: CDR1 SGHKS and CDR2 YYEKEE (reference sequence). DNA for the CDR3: TGTGCCAGCAGCTTATGGGAATTGAACACTGAAGCTTTCTTT. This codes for CASSLWELNTEAFF. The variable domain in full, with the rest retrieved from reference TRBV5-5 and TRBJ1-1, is DAGVTQSPTHLIKTRGQQVTLRCSPISGHKSVSWYQQVLGQGPQFIFQYYEKEERGRGNFPDRFSARQFPNYSSELNVNALLLGDSALYLCASSLWELNTEAFFGQGTRLTVV.

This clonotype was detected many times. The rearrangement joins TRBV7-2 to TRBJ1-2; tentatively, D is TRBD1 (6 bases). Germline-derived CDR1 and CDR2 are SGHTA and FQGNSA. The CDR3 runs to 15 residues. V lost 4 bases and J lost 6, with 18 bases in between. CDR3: CASSSTARGADGYTF. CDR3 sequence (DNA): TGTGCCAGCAGCTCAACCGCCCGGGGGGCCGATGGCTACACCTTC.

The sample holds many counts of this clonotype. CDR3 region: CASSASGRNGNEQFF. In DNA, the CDR3 is TGTGCCAGCAGCGCAAGCGGGCGGAACGGCAATGAGCAGTTCTTC. The chain employs TRBV7-2 and TRBJ2-1; weak D call: TRBD2 (6 bases). Germline CDR1 is SGHTA and CDR2 is FQGNSA. Trimming shortened V by 5 bases and J by 6 bases, and 17 bases separated the two germline ends. The CDR3 runs 15 residues.

The CDR3 spells CASSLPPGHEQYF. Written as DNA, the CDR3 is TGTGCCAGCAGCCTGCCCCCTGGCCACGAGCAGTACTTC. The chain joins TRBV28 to TRBJ2-7, with no clear D. V was cut by 6 bases and J by 5 bases, with 14 bases left in between. This CDR3 has 13 amino acids. CDR1 is MDHEN, CDR2 SYDVKM, per germline.

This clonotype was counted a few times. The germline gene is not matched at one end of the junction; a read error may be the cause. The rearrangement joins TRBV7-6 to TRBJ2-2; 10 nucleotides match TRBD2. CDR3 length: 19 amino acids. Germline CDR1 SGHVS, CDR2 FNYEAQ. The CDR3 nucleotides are TGTGCTAGCAGCTTAGCCTATAGCGGGAGGCCCTCTCTCACCGGGGAGCTGTTTTTT. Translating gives CASSLAYSGRPSLTGELFF.

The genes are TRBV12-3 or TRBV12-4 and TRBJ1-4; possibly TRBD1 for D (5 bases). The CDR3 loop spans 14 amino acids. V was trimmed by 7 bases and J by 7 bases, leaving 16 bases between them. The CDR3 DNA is TGTGCCAGCACCTGGGGGGGATTCGGTGAAAAACTGTTTTTT. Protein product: CASTWGGFGEKLFF.

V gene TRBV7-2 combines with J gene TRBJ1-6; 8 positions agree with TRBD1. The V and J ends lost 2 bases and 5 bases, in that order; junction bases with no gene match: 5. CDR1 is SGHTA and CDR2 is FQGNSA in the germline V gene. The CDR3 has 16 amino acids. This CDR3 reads CASSLKVTGDNSPLHF. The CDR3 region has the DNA TGTGCCAGCAGCTTAAAGGTGACAGGGGATAATTCACCCCTCCACTTT.